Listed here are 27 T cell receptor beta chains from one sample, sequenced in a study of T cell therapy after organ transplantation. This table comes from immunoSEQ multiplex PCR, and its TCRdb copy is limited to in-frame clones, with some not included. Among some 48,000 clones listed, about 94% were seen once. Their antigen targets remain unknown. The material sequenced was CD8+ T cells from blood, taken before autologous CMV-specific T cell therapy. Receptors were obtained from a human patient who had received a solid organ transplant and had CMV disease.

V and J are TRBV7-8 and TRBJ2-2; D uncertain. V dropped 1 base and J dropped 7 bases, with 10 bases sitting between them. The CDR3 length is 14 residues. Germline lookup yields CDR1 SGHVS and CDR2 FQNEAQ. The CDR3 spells CASSLVGPGGELFF. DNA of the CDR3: TGTGCCAGCAGCTTAGTCGGGCCCGGCGGGGAGCTGTTTTTT.

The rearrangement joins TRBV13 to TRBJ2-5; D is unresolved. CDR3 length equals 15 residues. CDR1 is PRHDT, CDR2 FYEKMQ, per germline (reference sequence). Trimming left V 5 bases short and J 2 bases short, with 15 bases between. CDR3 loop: CASSTGFRAQETQYF. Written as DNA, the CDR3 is TGTGCCAGCAGCACCGGGTTCCGGGCTCAAGAGACCCAGTACTTC.

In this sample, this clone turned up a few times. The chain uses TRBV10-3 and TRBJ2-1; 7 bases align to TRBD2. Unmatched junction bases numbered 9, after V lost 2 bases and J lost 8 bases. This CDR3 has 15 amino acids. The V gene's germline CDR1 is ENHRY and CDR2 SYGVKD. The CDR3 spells CAISEREDRHDEQFF. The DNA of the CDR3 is TGTGCCATCAGTGAGCGGGAGGATAGGCACGATGAGCAGTTCTTC.

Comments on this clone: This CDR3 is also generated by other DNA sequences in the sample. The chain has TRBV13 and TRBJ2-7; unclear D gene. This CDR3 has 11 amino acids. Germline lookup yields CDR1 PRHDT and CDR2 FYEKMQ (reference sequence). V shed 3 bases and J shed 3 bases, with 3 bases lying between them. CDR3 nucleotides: TGTGCCAGCAGCTTGGGCTACGAGCAGTACTTC. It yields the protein CASSLGYEQYF. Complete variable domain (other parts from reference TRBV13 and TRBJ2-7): AAGVIQSPRHLIKEKRETATLKCYPIPRHDTVYWYQQGPGQDPQFLISFYEKMQSDKGSIPDRFSAQQFSDYHSELNMSSLELGDSALYFCASSLGYEQYFGPGTRLTVT.

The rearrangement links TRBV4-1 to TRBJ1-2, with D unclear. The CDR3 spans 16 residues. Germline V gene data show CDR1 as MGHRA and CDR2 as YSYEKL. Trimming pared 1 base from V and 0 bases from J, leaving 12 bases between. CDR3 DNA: TGCGCCAGCAGCCAAGCGTTTATAGGAGCTAACTATGGCTACACCTTC. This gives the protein CASSQAFIGANYGYTF.

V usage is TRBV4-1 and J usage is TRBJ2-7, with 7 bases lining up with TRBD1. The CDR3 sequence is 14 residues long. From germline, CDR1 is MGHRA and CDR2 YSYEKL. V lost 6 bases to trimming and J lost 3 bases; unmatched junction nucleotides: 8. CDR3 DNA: TGCGCCAGCAGATACCGACAGGGCGGCTACGAGCAGTACTTC. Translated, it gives CASRYRQGGYEQYF.

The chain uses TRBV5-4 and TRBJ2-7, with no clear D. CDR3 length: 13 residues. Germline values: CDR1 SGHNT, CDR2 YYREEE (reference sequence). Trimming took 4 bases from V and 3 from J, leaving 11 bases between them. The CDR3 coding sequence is TGTGCCAGCAGCAACGGCCCCGACTACGAGCAGTACTTC. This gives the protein CASSNGPDYEQYF.

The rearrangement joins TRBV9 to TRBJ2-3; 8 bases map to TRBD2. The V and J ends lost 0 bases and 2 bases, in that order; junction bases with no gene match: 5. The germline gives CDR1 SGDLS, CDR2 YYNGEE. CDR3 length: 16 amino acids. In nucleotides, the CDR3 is TGTGCCAGCAGCGTAGGGGGACTAGGATTCACAGATACGCAGTATTTT. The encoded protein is CASSVGGLGFTDTQYF.

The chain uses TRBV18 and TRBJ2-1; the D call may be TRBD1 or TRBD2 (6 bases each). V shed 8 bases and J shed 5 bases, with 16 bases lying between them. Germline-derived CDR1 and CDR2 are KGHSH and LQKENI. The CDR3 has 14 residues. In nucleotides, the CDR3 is TGTGCCAGCCCCCCCCCGGGGGCCAACAATGAGCAGTTCTTC. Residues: CASPPPGANNEQFF.

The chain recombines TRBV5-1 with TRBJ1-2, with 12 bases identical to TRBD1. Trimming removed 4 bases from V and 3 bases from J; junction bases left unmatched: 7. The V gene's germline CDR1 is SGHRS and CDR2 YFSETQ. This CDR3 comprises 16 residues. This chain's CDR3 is CASSPGTGGHYYGYTF. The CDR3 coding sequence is TGCGCCAGCAGCCCCGGGACAGGGGGCCATTACTATGGCTACACCTTC.

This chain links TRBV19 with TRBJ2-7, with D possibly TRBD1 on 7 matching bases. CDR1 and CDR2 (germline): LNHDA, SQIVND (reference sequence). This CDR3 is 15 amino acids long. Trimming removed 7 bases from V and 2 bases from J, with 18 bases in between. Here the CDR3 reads CASTETGTPTYEQYF. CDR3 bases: TGTGCCAGTACCGAGACAGGGACTCCTACCTACGAGCAGTACTTC.

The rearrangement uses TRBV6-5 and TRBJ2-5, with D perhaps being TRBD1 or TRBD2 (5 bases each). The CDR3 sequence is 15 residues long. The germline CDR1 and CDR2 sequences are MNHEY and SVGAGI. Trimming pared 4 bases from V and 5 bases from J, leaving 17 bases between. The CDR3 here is CASSSAGTERETQYF. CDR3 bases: TGTGCCAGCAGTTCGGCCGGGACCGAAAGGGAGACCCAGTACTTC.

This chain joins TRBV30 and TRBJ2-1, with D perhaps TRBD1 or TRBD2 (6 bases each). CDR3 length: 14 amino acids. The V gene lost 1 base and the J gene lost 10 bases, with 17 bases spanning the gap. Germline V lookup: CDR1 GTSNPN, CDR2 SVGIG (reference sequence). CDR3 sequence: CAWSEVGGGSEQFF. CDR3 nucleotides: TGTGCCTGGAGTGAGGTCGGAGGGGGTTCCGAGCAGTTCTTC. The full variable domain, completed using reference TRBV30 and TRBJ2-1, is SQTIHQWPATLVQPVGSPLSLECTVEGTSNPNLYWYRQAAGRGLQLLFYSVGIGQISSEVPQNLSASRPQDRQFILSSKKLLLSDSGFYLCAWSEVGGGSEQFFGPGTRLTVL.

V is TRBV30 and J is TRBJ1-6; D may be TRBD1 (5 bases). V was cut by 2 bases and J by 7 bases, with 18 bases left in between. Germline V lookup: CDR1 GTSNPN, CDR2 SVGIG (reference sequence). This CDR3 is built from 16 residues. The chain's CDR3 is CAWSSHSGTANSPLHF. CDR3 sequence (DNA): TGTGCCTGGAGTTCGCACTCCGGGACGGCAAATTCACCCCTCCACTTT.

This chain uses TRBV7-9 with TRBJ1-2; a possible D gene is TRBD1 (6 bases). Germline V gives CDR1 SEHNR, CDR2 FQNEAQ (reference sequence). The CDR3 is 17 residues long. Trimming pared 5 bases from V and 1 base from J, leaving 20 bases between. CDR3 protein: CASSPTRGRPDNYGYTF. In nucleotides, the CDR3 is TGTGCCAGCAGCCCCACCAGGGGCCGCCCAGATAACTATGGCTACACCTTC.

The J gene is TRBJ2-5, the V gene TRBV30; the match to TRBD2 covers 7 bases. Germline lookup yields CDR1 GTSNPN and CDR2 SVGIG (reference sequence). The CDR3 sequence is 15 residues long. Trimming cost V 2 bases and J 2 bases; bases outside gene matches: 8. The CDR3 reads CAWSNLGEGQETQYF. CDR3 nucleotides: TGTGCCTGGAGTAACCTTGGGGAGGGGCAAGAGACCCAGTACTTC.

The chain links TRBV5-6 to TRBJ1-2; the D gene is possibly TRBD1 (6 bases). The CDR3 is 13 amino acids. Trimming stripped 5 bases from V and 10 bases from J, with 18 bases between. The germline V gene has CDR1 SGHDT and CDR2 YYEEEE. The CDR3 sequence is CASRIEPDSHYTF. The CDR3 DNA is TGTGCCAGCAGAATCGAACCGGACAGCCACTACACCTTC.

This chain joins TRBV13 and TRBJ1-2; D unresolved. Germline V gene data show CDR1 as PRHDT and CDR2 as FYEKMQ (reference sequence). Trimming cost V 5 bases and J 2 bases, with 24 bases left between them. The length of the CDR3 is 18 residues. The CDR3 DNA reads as TGTGCCAGCAGCGCCCAGGCGGGTGTGGCGGCGGAGAACTATGGCTACACCTTC. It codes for CASSAQAGVAAENYGYTF.

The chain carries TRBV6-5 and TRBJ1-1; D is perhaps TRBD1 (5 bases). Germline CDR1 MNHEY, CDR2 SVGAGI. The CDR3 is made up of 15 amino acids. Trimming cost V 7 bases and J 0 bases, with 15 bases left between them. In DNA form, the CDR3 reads TGTGCCAGCATCCCCCGACAGACCATGAACACTGAAGCTTTCTTT. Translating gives CASIPRQTMNTEAFF.

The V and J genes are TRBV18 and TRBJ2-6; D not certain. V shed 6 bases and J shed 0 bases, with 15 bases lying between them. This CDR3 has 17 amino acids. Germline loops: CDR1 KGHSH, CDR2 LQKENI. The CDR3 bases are TGTGCCAGCTCCGAAGATCCACCGAGCTCTGGGGCCAACGTCCTGACTTTC. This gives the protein CASSEDPPSSGANVLTF.

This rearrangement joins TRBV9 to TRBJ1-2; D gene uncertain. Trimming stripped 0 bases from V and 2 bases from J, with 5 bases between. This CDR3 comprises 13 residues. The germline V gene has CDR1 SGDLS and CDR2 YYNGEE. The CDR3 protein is CASSVAQNYGYTF. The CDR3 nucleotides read TGTGCCAGCAGCGTAGCCCAGAACTATGGCTACACCTTC.

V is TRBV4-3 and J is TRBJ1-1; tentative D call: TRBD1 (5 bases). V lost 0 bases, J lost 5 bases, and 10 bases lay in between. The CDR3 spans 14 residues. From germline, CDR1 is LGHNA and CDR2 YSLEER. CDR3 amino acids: CASSQDRGDTEAFF. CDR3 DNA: TGCGCCAGCAGCCAAGATCGGGGGGATACTGAAGCTTTCTTT.

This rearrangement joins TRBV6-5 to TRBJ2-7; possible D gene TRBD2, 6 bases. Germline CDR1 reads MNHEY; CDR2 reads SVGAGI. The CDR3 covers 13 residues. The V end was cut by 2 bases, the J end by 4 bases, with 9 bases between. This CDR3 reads CASSYGSGYEQYF. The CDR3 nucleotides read TGTGCCAGCAGTTACGGGAGCGGGTACGAGCAGTACTTC.

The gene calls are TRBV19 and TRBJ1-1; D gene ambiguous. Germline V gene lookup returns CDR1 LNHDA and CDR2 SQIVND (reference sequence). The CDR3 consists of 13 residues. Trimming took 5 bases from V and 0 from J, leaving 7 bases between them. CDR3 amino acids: CASSYSLNTEAFF. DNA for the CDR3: TGTGCCAGTAGTTACAGCCTGAACACTGAAGCTTTCTTT.

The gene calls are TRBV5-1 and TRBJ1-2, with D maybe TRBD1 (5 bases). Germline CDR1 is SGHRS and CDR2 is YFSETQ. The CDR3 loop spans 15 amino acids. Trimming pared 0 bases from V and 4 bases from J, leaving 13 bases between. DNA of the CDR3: TGCGCCAGCAGCTTGGGACAGTCTAGTGGCTATGGCTACACCTTC. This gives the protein CASSLGQSSGYGYTF.

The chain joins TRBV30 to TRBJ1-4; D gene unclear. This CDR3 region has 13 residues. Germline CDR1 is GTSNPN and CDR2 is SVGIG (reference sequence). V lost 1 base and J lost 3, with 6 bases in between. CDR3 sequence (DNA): TGTGCCTGGAGTGGACCATCTAATGAAAAACTGTTTTTT. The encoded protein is CAWSGPSNEKLFF.

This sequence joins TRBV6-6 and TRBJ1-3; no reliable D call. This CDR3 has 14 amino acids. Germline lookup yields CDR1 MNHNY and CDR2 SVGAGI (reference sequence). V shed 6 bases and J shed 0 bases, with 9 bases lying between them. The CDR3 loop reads CASSRRDSGNTIYF. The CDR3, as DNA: TGTGCCAGCAGCCGCCGGGACTCTGGAAACACCATATATTTT.